This T cell receptor beta chain was captured by sequencing in a study of shared clonotypes between healthy human individuals. Study-level information: Three men and two women, aged 18 to 49, were donors.

CDR3 length: 14 amino acids. Germline CDR1 reads SGDLS; CDR2 reads YYNGEE. Trimming took 4 bases from V and 4 from J, leaving 15 bases between them. Study processing details: There were no quality scores in the junction-only immunoSEQ sequences, so filtering differed. TCRdb's copy holds only in-frame clones and misses some; the assay was immunoSEQ multiplex PCR. V and J calls and clone size come straight from that table; D and trimming were deduced from the DNA. The table has around 320,000 clones, about nine tenths seen once. With CCR7-negative CD45RA+ TemRA cells, CD45RO+ cells were combined in CD8 memory.

The source is a man aged 18 to 29 in good health. The chain employs TRBV9 and TRBJ2-7, with D unresolved. The material sequenced was memory CD8+ T cells sorted from blood. The subset is: CD45RO+ cells pooled with CCR7-negative TemRA cells. The CDR3 here is CASSPNDVVYEQYF. In nucleotides, the CDR3 is TGTGCCAGCAGCCCAAATGACGTAGTTTACGAGCAGTACTTC.